The T cell receptor (beta chain) described here comes from a study of T-cell memory formation after mild COVID-19. Looking at the study overall: TCR clustering was largely donor specific. Study findings and constraints: Within pre-infection memory, some responding clones were found, suggesting cross-reactive memory joined.

This clonotype was picked up a small number of times. Its target is unknown. From 5'RACE with constant-segment primers came TCR alpha and TCR beta cDNA libraries that carried sample barcodes and UMIs. In TCRdb, the 5' RACE reads were re-called with MiXCR into one record per CDR3 protein. The table includes 100,000 to 150,000 distinct CDR3 sequences, approximately 5.9% detected once. This CDR3 is 14 amino acids long. The V gene's germline CDR1 is DFQATT and CDR2 SNEGSKA (reference sequence). Deletions cut 1 base from V and 7 bases from J, with 17 bases between. The source material was PBMCs or a T cell subset sorted from them (not recorded which). The clonotype comes from an adult woman who had mild COVID-19 (a few samples of this study predate the infection). Cell type and time point are not known. This chain uses TRBV20-1 with TRBJ2-7; tentative D call: TRBD2 (6 bases). In DNA form, the CDR3 reads TGCAGTGCTAGAGGAGTAACGGGAGCCCATGAGCAGTACTTC. It translates to CSARGVTGAHEQYF.